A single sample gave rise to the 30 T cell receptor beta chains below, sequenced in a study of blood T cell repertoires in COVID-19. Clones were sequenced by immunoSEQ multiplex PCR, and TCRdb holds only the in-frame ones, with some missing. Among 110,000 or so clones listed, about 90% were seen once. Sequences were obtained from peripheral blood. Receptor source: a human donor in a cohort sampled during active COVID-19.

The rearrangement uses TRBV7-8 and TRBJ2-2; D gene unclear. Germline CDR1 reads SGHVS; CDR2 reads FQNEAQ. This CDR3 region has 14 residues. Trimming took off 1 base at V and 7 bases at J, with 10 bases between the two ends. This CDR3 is CASSLVAAVGELFF. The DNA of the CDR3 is TGTGCCAGCAGCTTAGTCGCGGCGGTCGGGGAGCTGTTTTTT. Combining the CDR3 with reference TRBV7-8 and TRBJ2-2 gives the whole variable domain GAGVSQSPRYKVAKRGQDVALRCDPISGHVSLFWYQQALGQGPEFLTYFQNEAQLDKSGLPSDRFFAERPEGSVSTLKIQRTQQEDSAVYLCASSLVAAVGELFFGEGSRLTVL.

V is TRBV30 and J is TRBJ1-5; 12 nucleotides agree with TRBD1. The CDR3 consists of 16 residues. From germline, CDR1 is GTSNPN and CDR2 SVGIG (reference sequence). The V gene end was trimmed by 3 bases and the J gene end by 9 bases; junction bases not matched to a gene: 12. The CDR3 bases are TGTGCCTGGAGAGAACCAGGGACAGGGGGCGGGGGGCCCCAGCATTTT. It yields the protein CAWREPGTGGGGPQHF.

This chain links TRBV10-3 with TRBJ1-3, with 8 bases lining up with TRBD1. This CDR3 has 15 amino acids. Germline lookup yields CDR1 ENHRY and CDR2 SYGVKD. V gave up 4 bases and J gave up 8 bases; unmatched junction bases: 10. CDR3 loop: CAISAQGAIVDTIYF. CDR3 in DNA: TGTGCCATCAGTGCGCAGGGGGCTATAGTAGACACCATATATTTT.

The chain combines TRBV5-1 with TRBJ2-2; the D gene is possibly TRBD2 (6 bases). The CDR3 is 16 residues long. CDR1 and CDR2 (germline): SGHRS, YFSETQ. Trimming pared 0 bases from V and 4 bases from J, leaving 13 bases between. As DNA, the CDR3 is TGCGCCAGCAGCTTGGATGGAGGGGAGGTCACCGGGGAGCTGTTTTTT. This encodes CASSLDGGEVTGELFF.

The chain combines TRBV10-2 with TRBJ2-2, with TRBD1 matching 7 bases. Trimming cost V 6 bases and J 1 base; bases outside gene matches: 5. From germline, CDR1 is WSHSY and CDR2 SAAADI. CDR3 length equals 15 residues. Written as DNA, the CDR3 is TGCGCCAGCAGACAGACAGGGCAGAACACCGGGGAGCTGTTTTTT. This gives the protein CASRQTGQNTGELFF.

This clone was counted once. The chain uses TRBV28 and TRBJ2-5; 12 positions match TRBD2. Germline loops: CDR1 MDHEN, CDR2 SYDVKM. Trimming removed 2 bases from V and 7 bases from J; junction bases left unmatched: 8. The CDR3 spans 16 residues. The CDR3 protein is CASSLRTSGTVGTQYF. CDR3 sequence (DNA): TGTGCCAGCAGTTTAAGGACTAGCGGGACTGTGGGGACCCAGTACTTC. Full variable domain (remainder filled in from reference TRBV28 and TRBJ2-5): DVKVTQSSRYLVKRTGEKVFLECVQDMDHENMFWYRQDPGLGLRLIYFSYDVKMKEKGDIPEGYSVSREKKERFSLILESASTNQTSMYLCASSLRTSGTVGTQYFGPGTRLLVL.

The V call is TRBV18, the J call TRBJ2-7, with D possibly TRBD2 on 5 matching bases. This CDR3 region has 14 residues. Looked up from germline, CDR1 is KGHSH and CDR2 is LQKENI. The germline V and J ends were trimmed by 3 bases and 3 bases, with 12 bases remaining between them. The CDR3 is CASSPEGFGYEQYF. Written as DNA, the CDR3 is TGTGCCAGCTCACCCGAGGGTTTTGGCTACGAGCAGTACTTC. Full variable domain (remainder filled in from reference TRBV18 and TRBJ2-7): NAGVMQNPRHLVRRRGQEARLRCSPMKGHSHVYWYRQLPEEGLKFMVYLQKENIIDESGMPKERFSAEFPKEGPSILRIQQVVRGDSAAYFCASSPEGFGYEQYFGPGTRLTVT.

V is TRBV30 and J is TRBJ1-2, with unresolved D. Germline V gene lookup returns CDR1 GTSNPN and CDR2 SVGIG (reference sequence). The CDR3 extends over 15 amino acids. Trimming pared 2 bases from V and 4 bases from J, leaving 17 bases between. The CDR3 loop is CAWSLPEGGLYGYTF. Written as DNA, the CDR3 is TGTGCCTGGAGTCTACCTGAGGGAGGTCTCTATGGCTACACCTTC.

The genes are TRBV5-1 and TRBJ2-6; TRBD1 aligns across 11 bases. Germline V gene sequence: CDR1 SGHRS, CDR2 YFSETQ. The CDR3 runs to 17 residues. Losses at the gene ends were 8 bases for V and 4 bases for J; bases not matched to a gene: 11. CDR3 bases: TGCGCCAGTCAGACCGGACAGGGGGCGCAGGGGGCCAACGTCCTGACTTTC. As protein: CASQTGQGAQGANVLTF.

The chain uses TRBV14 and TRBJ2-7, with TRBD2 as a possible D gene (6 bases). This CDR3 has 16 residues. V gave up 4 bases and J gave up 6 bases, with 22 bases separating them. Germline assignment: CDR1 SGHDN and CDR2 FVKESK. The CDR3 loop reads CASSPTTTPGGTEQYF. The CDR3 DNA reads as TGTGCCAGCAGCCCTACTACCACCCCAGGAGGGACCGAGCAGTACTTC. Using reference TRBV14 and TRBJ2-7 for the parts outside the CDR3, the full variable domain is EAGVTQFPSHSVIEKGQTVTLRCDPISGHDNLYWYRRVMGKEIKFLLHFVKESKQDESGMPNNRFLAERTGGTYSTLKVQPAELEDSGVYFCASSPTTTPGGTEQYFGPGTRLTVT.

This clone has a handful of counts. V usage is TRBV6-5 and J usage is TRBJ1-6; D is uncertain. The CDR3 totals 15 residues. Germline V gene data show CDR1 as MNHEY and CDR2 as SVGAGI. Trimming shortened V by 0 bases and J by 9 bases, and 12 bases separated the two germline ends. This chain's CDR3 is CASSYSGRSPSPLHF. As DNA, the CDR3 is TGTGCCAGCAGTTACTCAGGTCGTAGCCCTTCACCCCTCCACTTT.

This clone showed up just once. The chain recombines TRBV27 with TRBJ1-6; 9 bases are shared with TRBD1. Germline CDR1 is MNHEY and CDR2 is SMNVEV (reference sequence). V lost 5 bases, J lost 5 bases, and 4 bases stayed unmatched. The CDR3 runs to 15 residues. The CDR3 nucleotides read TGTGCCAGCAGTCAGGACAGGGGAAATAATTCACCCCTCCACTTT. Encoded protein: CASSQDRGNNSPLHF.

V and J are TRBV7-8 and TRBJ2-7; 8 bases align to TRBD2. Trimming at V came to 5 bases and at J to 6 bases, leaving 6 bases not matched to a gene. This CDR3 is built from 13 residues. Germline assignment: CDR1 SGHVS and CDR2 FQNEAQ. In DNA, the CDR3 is TGTGCCAGCAGCCCCGGGACTAGTGGCGAGCAGTACTTC. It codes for CASSPGTSGEQYF.

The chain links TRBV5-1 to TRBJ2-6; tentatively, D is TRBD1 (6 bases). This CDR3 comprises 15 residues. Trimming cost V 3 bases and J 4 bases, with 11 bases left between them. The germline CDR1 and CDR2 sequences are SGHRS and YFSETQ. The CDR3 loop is CASSSRQAGANVLTF. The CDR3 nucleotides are TGCGCCAGCAGCTCGCGACAGGCCGGGGCCAACGTCCTGACTTTC.

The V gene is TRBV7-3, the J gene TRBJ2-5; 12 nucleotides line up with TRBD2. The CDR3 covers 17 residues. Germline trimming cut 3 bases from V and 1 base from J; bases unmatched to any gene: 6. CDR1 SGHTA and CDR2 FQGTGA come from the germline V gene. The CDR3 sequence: CASSLGLTSGSQETQYF. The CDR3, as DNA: TGTGCCAGCAGCTTGGGCCTGACTAGCGGGAGCCAAGAGACCCAGTACTTC.

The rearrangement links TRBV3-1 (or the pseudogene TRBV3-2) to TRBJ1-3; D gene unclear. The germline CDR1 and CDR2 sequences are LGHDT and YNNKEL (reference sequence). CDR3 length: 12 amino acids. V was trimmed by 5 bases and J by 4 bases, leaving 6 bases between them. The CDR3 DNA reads TGTGCCAGCAGCGATCGGGGAAACACCATATATTTT. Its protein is CASSDRGNTIYF.

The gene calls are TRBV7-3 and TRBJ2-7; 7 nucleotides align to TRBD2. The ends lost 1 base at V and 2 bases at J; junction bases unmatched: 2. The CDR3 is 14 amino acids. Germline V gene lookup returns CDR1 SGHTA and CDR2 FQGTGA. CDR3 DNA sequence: TGTGCCAGCAGCTTAATGGGGACTACCTACGAGCAGTACTTC. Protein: CASSLMGTTYEQYF.

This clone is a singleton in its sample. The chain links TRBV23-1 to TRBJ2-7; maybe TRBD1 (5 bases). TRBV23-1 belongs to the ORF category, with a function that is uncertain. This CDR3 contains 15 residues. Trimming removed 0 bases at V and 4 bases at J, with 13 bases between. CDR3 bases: TGCGCCAGCAGTCAATCGAGCGACAGATTTTACGAGCAGTACTTC. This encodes CASSQSSDRFYEQYF.

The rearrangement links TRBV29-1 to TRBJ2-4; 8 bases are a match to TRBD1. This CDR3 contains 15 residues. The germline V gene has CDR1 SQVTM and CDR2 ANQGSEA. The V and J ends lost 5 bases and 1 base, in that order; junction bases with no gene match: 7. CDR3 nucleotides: TGCAGCGTTCGGACAGGGTTCGAGGCCAAAAACATTCAGTACTTC. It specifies CSVRTGFEAKNIQYF. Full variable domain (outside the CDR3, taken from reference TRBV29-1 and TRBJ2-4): SAVISQKPSRDICQRGTSLTIQCQVDSQVTMMFWYRQQPGQSLTLIATANQGSEATYESGFVIDKFPISRPNLTFSTLTVSNMSPEDSSIYLCSVRTGFEAKNIQYFGAGTRLSVL.

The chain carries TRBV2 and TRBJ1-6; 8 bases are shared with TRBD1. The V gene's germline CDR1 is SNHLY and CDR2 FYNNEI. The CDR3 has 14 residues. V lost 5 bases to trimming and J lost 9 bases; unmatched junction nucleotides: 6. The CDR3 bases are TGTGCCAGCAGTTCCCAGGGGGCGCCTTCACCCCTCCACTTT. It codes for CASSSQGAPSPLHF.

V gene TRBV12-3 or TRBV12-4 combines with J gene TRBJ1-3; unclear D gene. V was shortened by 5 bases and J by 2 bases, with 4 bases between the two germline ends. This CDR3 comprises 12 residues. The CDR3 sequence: CASSPAGNTIYF. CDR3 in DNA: TGTGCCAGCAGTCCGGCTGGAAACACCATATATTTT.

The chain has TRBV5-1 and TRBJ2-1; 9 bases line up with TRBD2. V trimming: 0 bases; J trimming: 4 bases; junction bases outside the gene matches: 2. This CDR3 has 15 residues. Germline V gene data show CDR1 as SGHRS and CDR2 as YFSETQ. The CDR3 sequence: CASSLGLAAYNEQFF. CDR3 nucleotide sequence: TGCGCCAGCAGCTTGGGACTAGCGGCATACAATGAGCAGTTCTTC.

CDR3 in amino acids: CASSWTSGGNTGELFF. The CDR3 DNA is TGTGCCAGCAGTTGGACTAGCGGGGGGAACACCGGGGAGCTGTTTTTT. J is TRBJ2-2 and V is TRBV2; TRBD2 aligns across 13 bases. The CDR3 is 16 residues long. After removal of 5 bases from V and 1 base from J, the junction contained 1 base not matched to a gene. Germline V gives CDR1 SNHLY, CDR2 FYNNEI.

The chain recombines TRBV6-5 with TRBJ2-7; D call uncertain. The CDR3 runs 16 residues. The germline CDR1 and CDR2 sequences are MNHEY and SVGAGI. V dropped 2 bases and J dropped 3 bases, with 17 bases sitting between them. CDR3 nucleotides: TGTGCCAGCAGTTACGAACTCGGCAGCGTTAGCTACGAGCAGTACTTC. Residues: CASSYELGSVSYEQYF.

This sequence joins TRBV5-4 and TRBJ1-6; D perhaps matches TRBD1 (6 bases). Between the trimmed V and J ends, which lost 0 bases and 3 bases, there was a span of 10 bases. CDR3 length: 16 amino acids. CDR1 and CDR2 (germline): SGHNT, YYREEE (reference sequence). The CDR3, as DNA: TGTGCCAGCAGCTTGGGGACAGCCCTCTATAATTCACCCCTCCACTTT. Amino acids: CASSLGTALYNSPLHF.

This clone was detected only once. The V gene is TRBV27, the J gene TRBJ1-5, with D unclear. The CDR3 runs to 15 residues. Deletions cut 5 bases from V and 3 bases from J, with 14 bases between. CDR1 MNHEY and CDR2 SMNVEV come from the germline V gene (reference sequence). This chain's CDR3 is CASSETGSVNQPQHF. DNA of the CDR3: TGTGCCAGCAGTGAAACGGGGTCGGTCAATCAGCCCCAGCATTTT.

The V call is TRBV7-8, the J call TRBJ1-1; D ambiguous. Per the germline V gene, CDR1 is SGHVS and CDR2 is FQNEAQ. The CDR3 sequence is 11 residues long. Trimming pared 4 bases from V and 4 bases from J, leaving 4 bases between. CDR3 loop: CASSSGTEAFF. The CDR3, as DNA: TGTGCCAGCAGCTCAGGCACTGAAGCTTTCTTT.

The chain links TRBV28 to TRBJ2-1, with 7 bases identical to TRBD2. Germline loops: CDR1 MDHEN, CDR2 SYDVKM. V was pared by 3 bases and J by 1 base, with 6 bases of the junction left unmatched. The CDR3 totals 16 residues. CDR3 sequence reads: CASSFGGSRSYNEQFF. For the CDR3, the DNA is TGTGCCAGCAGTTTTGGCGGGAGCAGGTCCTACAATGAGCAGTTCTTC.

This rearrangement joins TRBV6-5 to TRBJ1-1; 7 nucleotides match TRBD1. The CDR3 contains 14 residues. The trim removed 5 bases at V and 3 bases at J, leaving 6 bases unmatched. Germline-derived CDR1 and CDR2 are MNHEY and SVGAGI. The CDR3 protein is CASSRQGKDTEAFF. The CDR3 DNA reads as TGTGCCAGCAGTCGACAGGGAAAGGACACTGAAGCTTTCTTT.

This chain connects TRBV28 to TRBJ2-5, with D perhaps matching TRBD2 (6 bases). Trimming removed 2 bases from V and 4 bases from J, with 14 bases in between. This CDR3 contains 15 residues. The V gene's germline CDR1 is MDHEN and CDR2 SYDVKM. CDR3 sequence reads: CASSLTGAWGETQYF. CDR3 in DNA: TGTGCCAGCAGTTTAACGGGAGCTTGGGGAGAGACCCAGTACTTC. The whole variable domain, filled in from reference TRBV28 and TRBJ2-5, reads DVKVTQSSRYLVKRTGEKVFLECVQDMDHENMFWYRQDPGLGLRLIYFSYDVKMKEKGDIPEGYSVSREKKERFSLILESASTNQTSMYLCASSLTGAWGETQYFGPGTRLLVL.